This is a list of T cell receptor beta chains from one sample in a study of T-cell memory formation after mild COVID-19. One entry per CDR3 protein results from TCRdb running MiXCR on the 5' RACE reads. Of fewer than 300,000 distinct CDR3 sequences listed, roughly 18% were seen once; the top ten hold 23%. Sequencing input: PBMCs or a T cell subset sorted from them (not recorded which). The receptors come from a man in his late teens or twenties who had mild COVID-19 (a few samples of this study predate the infection). Cell type and time point are not known. Both conserved end residues are part of each CDR3. The D gene is left open where the match is weak. A clone size is listed for some rows: how often the clone was seen (once, few, many), or a class if it is expanded.

J gene: TRBJ2-7; D gene: NA; V gene: TRBV4-2; clone size: many; CDR3 protein: CASSQVFQGRIREQYF; CDR3 DNA: TGTGCCAGCAGCCAAGTGTTTCAGGGGCGCATCCGGGAGCAGTACTTC
J gene: TRBJ2-7; D gene: TRBD1; V gene: TRBV20-1; clone size: NA; CDR3 protein: CSARDLGTGFEQYF; CDR3 DNA: TGCAGTGCTAGAGATCTGGGGACAGGCTTCGAGCAGTACTTC
J gene: TRBJ2-5; D gene: NA; V gene: TRBV2; clone size: NA; CDR3 protein: CASSEVAGETQYF; CDR3 DNA: TGTGCCAGCAGTGAAGTAGCCGGGGAGACCCAGTACTTC
J gene: TRBJ2-1; D gene: NA; V gene: TRBV7-9; clone size: NA; CDR3 protein: CASSSQAPGGEQFF; CDR3 DNA: TGTGCCAGCAGCTCCCAGGCCCCCGGTGGTGAGCAGTTCTTC
J gene: TRBJ1-1; D gene: NA; V gene: TRBV7-2; clone size: NA; CDR3 protein: CASSFGTATEAFF; CDR3 DNA: TGTGCCAGCAGCTTCGGTACCGCCACTGAAGCTTTCTTT
J gene: TRBJ2-5; D gene: NA; V gene: TRBV4-3; clone size: NA; CDR3 protein: CASSQRTRTWETQYF; CDR3 DNA: TGCGCCAGCAGCCAACGGACTCGTACATGGGAGACCCAGTACTTC
J gene: TRBJ2-5; D gene: NA; V gene: TRBV19; clone size: NA; CDR3 protein: CASSRGIETQYF; CDR3 DNA: TGTGCCAGTAGTAGAGGGATAGAGACCCAGTACTTC
J gene: TRBJ2-3; D gene: TRBD2; V gene: TRBV2; clone size: few; CDR3 protein: CASRGMGTTTDTQYF; CDR3 DNA: TGTGCCAGCAGGGGAATGGGGACTACCACAGATACGCAGTATTTT
J gene: TRBJ2-3; D gene: TRBD1; V gene: TRBV20-1; clone size: few; CDR3 protein: CSAKGQGVDTQYF; CDR3 DNA: TGCAGTGCTAAGGGACAGGGTGTAGATACGCAGTATTTT
J gene: TRBJ2-6; D gene: NA; V gene: TRBV12-3/TRBV12-4; clone size: few; CDR3 protein: CASSDRHSGANVLTF; CDR3 DNA: TGTGCCAGCAGTGACCGCCACTCTGGGGCCAACGTCCTGACTTTC
J gene: TRBJ2-2; D gene: NA; V gene: TRBV2; clone size: NA; CDR3 protein: CASSEASETGELFF; CDR3 DNA: TGTGCCAGCAGTGAAGCATCAGAAACCGGGGAGCTGTTTTTT
J gene: TRBJ2-1; D gene: TRBD2; V gene: TRBV27; clone size: few; CDR3 protein: CASSRLATEQFF; CDR3 DNA: TGTGCCAGCAGCAGACTAGCGACTGAGCAGTTCTTC
J gene: TRBJ2-7; D gene: NA; V gene: TRBV18; clone size: few; CDR3 protein: CASSRDHEQYF; CDR3 DNA: TGTGCCAGCTCTCGGGACCACGAGCAGTACTTC
J gene: TRBJ1-5; D gene: NA; V gene: TRBV5-1; clone size: NA; CDR3 protein: CASSLAPGGSQPQHF; CDR3 DNA: TGCGCCAGCAGCTTGGCCCCCGGGGGATCTCAGCCCCAGCATTTT
J gene: TRBJ2-3; D gene: NA; V gene: TRBV19; clone size: many; CDR3 protein: CASSTSTDTQYF; CDR3 DNA: TGTGCCAGCTCAACTAGCACAGATACGCAGTATTTT
J gene: TRBJ2-2; D gene: NA; V gene: TRBV30; clone size: NA; CDR3 protein: CALTGGTDTGELFF; CDR3 DNA: TGTGCCTTAACCGGGGGGACAGACACCGGGGAGCTGTTTTTT
J gene: TRBJ2-2; D gene: NA; V gene: TRBV4-3; clone size: few; CDR3 protein: CASSQDGGRAGELFF; CDR3 DNA: TGCGCCAGCAGCCAAGACGGGGGCAGGGCCGGGGAGCTGTTTTTT
J gene: TRBJ1-1; D gene: NA; V gene: TRBV7-3; clone size: NA; CDR3 protein: CASSLMGGATEAFF; CDR3 DNA: TGTGCCAGCAGCTTAATGGGAGGGGCCACTGAAGCTTTCTTT
J gene: TRBJ1-6; D gene: NA; V gene: TRBV18; clone size: NA; CDR3 protein: CASSELARGRNSPLHF; CDR3 DNA: TGTGCCAGCTCCGAACTCGCACGGGGGCGCAATTCACCCCTCCACTTT
J gene: TRBJ2-7; D gene: NA; V gene: TRBV5-1; clone size: many; CDR3 protein: CASSPQQGGPYEQYF; CDR3 DNA: TGCGCCAGCAGCCCGCAACAAGGGGGTCCCTACGAGCAGTACTTC
J gene: TRBJ2-7; D gene: TRBD2; V gene: TRBV27; clone size: few; CDR3 protein: CASRPRLAGGPYEQYF; CDR3 DNA: TGTGCCAGCAGACCGAGACTAGCGGGGGGACCCTACGAGCAGTACTTC
J gene: TRBJ2-2; D gene: NA; V gene: TRBV2; clone size: NA; CDR3 protein: CASISTGELFF; CDR3 DNA: TGTGCCAGCATTTCCACCGGGGAGCTGTTTTTT
J gene: TRBJ1-2; D gene: NA; V gene: TRBV19; clone size: few; CDR3 protein: CATARDNGNYGYTF; CDR3 DNA: TGTGCCACAGCCCGGGACAACGGTAACTATGGCTACACCTTC
J gene: TRBJ2-1; D gene: TRBD1; V gene: TRBV5-8; clone size: NA; CDR3 protein: CASSSGTGHNEQFF; CDR3 DNA: TGTGCCAGCAGCTCCGGGACAGGGCACAATGAGCAGTTCTTC
J gene: TRBJ2-1; D gene: NA; V gene: TRBV9; clone size: few; CDR3 protein: CASSVTDSLYNEQFF; CDR3 DNA: TGTGCCAGCAGCGTAACGGACAGTCTCTACAATGAGCAGTTCTTC
J gene: TRBJ2-4; D gene: NA; V gene: TRBV28; clone size: few; CDR3 protein: CASRPGHDIQYF; CDR3 DNA: TGTGCCAGCAGGCCGGGACATGACATTCAGTACTTC
J gene: TRBJ2-3; D gene: NA; V gene: TRBV11-3; clone size: NA; CDR3 protein: CASSPGARGGWGTDTQYF; CDR3 DNA: TGTGCCAGCAGCCCTGGGGCTAGGGGCGGCTGGGGCACAGATACGCAGTATTTT
J gene: TRBJ2-3; D gene: NA; V gene: TRBV12-3/TRBV12-4; clone size: NA; CDR3 protein: CASSFERGFADTQYF; CDR3 DNA: TGTGCCAGCAGTTTCGAAAGGGGGTTTGCAGATACGCAGTATTTT
J gene: TRBJ2-2; D gene: TRBD1; V gene: TRBV6-5; clone size: NA; CDR3 protein: CASSYYPQGVDTGELFF; CDR3 DNA: TGTGCCAGCAGTTACTACCCCCAGGGGGTCGACACCGGGGAGCTGTTTTTT
J gene: TRBJ1-1; D gene: NA; V gene: TRBV20-1; clone size: few; CDR3 protein: CSARRGDFDTEAFF; CDR3 DNA: TGCAGTGCTAGGAGGGGGGACTTTGACACTGAAGCTTTCTTT
J gene: TRBJ2-1; D gene: NA; V gene: TRBV5-6; clone size: many; CDR3 protein: CASSLAGGLPNEQFF; CDR3 DNA: TGTGCCAGCTCCCTCGCCGGGGGTTTACCCAATGAGCAGTTCTTC
J gene: TRBJ2-1; D gene: NA; V gene: TRBV18; clone size: few; CDR3 protein: CASSPPQNNEQFF; CDR3 DNA: TGTGCCAGCTCACCACCCCAGAACAATGAGCAGTTCTTC
J gene: TRBJ2-2; D gene: NA; V gene: TRBV12-3/TRBV12-4; clone size: many; CDR3 protein: CASTKGVTNTGELFF; CDR3 DNA: TGTGCCAGCACTAAGGGGGTAACGAACACCGGGGAGCTGTTTTTT
J gene: TRBJ1-6; D gene: TRBD1; V gene: TRBV6-5; clone size: few; CDR3 protein: CASSRDRINSPLHF; CDR3 DNA: TGTGCCAGCAGTAGGGACAGGATTAATTCACCCCTCCACTTT
J gene: TRBJ2-6; D gene: NA; V gene: TRBV9; clone size: few; CDR3 protein: CASSQGPGTGTSGANVLTF; CDR3 DNA: TGTGCCAGCAGCCAGGGTCCCGGGACGGGGACCTCTGGGGCCAACGTCCTGACTTTC
J gene: TRBJ2-4; D gene: NA; V gene: TRBV11-2; clone size: NA; CDR3 protein: CASSLIAPLNIQYF; CDR3 DNA: TGTGCCAGCAGCTTAATAGCCCCCTTAAACATTCAGTACTTC
J gene: TRBJ2-5; D gene: TRBD2; V gene: TRBV4-1; clone size: NA; CDR3 protein: CASSQDPSGGAWTQYF; CDR3 DNA: TGCGCCAGCAGCCAAGATCCTAGCGGGGGGGCCTGGACCCAGTACTTC
J gene: TRBJ2-5; D gene: TRBD1; V gene: TRBV5-1; clone size: few; CDR3 protein: CASSQTPGQQETQYF; CDR3 DNA: TGCGCCAGCAGCCAGACACCGGGACAGCAAGAGACCCAGTACTTC
J gene: TRBJ2-2; D gene: NA; V gene: TRBV7-2; clone size: few; CDR3 protein: CASSVRGGDITGELFF; CDR3 DNA: TGTGCCAGCAGCGTTCGAGGGGGGGACATCACCGGGGAGCTGTTTTTT
J gene: TRBJ2-3; D gene: NA; V gene: TRBV27; clone size: many; CDR3 protein: CASSLGGSDTQYF; CDR3 DNA: TGTGCCAGCAGTTTGGGGGGTTCGGATACGCAGTATTTT
J gene: TRBJ2-2; D gene: TRBD2; V gene: TRBV6-1; clone size: NA; CDR3 protein: CASSRGGGLTGELFF; CDR3 DNA: TGTGCCAGCAGTCGAGGCGGGGGGCTTACCGGGGAGCTGTTTTTT
J gene: TRBJ2-1; D gene: TRBD2; V gene: TRBV4-1; clone size: NA; CDR3 protein: CASSAQPGKRGGSNEQFF; CDR3 DNA: TGCGCCAGCAGCGCTCAACCGGGGAAGCGGGGGGGCTCCAATGAGCAGTTCTTC
J gene: TRBJ1-4; D gene: NA; V gene: TRBV7-2; clone size: NA; CDR3 protein: CASSSGQMNEKLFF; CDR3 DNA: TGTGCCAGCAGCTCAGGACAGATGAATGAAAAACTGTTTTTT
J gene: TRBJ1-6; D gene: NA; V gene: TRBV4-1; clone size: few; CDR3 protein: CASSQGAGYNSPLHF; CDR3 DNA: TGCGCCAGCAGCCAAGGGGCGGGCTACAATTCACCCCTCCACTTT
J gene: TRBJ2-7; D gene: NA; V gene: TRBV3-1; clone size: NA; CDR3 protein: CASSPLTQGEQYF; CDR3 DNA: TGTGCCAGCAGCCCGCTGACGCAGGGCGAGCAGTACTTC
J gene: TRBJ2-3; D gene: NA; V gene: TRBV5-5; clone size: NA; CDR3 protein: CASSLNQGMADTQYF; CDR3 DNA: TGTGCCAGCAGTTTGAACCAGGGGATGGCAGATACGCAGTATTTT
J gene: TRBJ1-1; D gene: TRBD1; V gene: TRBV12-3/TRBV12-4; clone size: few; CDR3 protein: CASSLGGTGDGENTEAFF; CDR3 DNA: TGTGCCAGCAGTTTAGGTGGGACAGGGGACGGTGAAAACACTGAAGCTTTCTTT
J gene: TRBJ2-5; D gene: NA; V gene: TRBV20-1; clone size: few; CDR3 protein: CSARGGQRTSAQYF; CDR3 DNA: TGCAGTGCTAGAGGCGGCCAAAGGACGTCGGCCCAGTACTTC
J gene: TRBJ1-1; D gene: NA; V gene: TRBV5-1; clone size: few; CDR3 protein: CASSRNRELNTEAFF; CDR3 DNA: TGCGCCAGCAGCAGGAACAGGGAATTGAACACTGAAGCTTTCTTT
J gene: TRBJ2-7; D gene: NA; V gene: TRBV24-1; clone size: NA; CDR3 protein: CATSDLGLRGEQYF; CDR3 DNA: TGTGCCACCAGTGATCTCGGACTCCGGGGCGAGCAGTACTTC
J gene: TRBJ2-3; D gene: NA; V gene: TRBV7-3; clone size: NA; CDR3 protein: CASSSEGIRGGGTDTQYF; CDR3 DNA: TGTGCCAGCAGCTCGGAAGGGATCAGGGGAGGGGGCACAGATACGCAGTATTTT
J gene: TRBJ2-5; D gene: TRBD2; V gene: TRBV5-1; clone size: few; CDR3 protein: CASSPAGVQETQYF; CDR3 DNA: TGCGCCAGCAGCCCGGCGGGGGTTCAAGAGACCCAGTACTTC
J gene: TRBJ2-3; D gene: TRBD2; V gene: TRBV6-5; clone size: NA; CDR3 protein: CASSLRLAGGRRASTDTQYF; CDR3 DNA: TGTGCCAGCAGTCTCAGACTAGCGGGGGGCCGACGTGCTAGCACAGATACGCAGTATTTT
J gene: TRBJ1-5; D gene: TRBD1; V gene: TRBV2; clone size: NA; CDR3 protein: CASRGTASNQPQHF; CDR3 DNA: TGTGCCAGCAGGGGGACAGCAAGCAATCAGCCCCAGCATTTT
J gene: TRBJ1-4; D gene: NA; V gene: TRBV24-1; clone size: NA; CDR3 protein: CATSQGGEKLFF; CDR3 DNA: TGTGCCACCAGCCAGGGAGGCGAAAAACTGTTTTTT
J gene: TRBJ1-2; D gene: NA; V gene: TRBV7-3; clone size: NA; CDR3 protein: CASSLTPGMGGYTF; CDR3 DNA: TGTGCCAGCAGCTTAACCCCGGGAATGGGCGGCTACACCTTC
J gene: TRBJ2-2; D gene: NA; V gene: TRBV6-2/TRBV6-3; clone size: once; CDR3 protein: CASSYTRTADTTGELFF; CDR3 DNA: TGTGCCAGCAGTTACACCCGGACAGCCGATACCACCGGGGAGCTGTTTTTT
J gene: TRBJ2-5; D gene: NA; V gene: TRBV6-2/TRBV6-3; clone size: NA; CDR3 protein: CASRGVWETQYF; CDR3 DNA: TGTGCCAGCCGGGGAGTCTGGGAGACCCAGTACTTC
J gene: TRBJ2-5; D gene: NA; V gene: TRBV5-1; clone size: few; CDR3 protein: CASSSISGETQYF; CDR3 DNA: TGCGCCAGCAGTTCAATCTCGGGGGAGACCCAGTACTTC